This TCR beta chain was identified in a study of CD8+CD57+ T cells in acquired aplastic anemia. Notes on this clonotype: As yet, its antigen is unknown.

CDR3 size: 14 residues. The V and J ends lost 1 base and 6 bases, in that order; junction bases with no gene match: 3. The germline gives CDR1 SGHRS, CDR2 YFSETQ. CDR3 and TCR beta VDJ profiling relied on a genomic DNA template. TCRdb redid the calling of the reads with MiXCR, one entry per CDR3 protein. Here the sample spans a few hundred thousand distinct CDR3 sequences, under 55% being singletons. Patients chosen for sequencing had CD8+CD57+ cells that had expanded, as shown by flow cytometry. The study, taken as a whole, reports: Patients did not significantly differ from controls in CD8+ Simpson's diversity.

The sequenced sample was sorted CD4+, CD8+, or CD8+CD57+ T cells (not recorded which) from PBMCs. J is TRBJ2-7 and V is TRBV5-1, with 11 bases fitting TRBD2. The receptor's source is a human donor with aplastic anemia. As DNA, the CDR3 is TGCGCCAGCAGCTTGTATACTAGCGGGGGCGAGCAGTACTTC. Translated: CASSLYTSGGEQYF.